This TCR beta chain was obtained from a study of T cell changes during pregnancy in multiple sclerosis. Clones were sequenced by immunoSEQ multiplex PCR, and TCRdb holds only the in-frame ones, with some missing. The sample records approximately 100,000 clones, almost 95% being singletons. The sequences come from peripheral blood, collected before pregnancy. The source is a female donor with multiple sclerosis, enrolled in a pregnancy study.

The CDR3 reads CASSPEASYGYTF. CDR3 DNA sequence: TGTGCCAGCAGTCCGGAGGCCTCGTATGGCTACACCTTC. This chain connects TRBV5-6 to TRBJ1-2; D gene uncertain. Germline V gene sequence: CDR1 SGHDT, CDR2 YYEEEE. The length of the CDR3 is 13 residues. Trimming shortened V by 5 bases and J by 5 bases, and 13 bases separated the two germline ends.